The 28 T cell receptor beta chains below were found in one sample sequenced in a study of a mutant IDH1 vaccine in newly diagnosed glioma. Specified time point: baseline, week 1 (first vaccination visit). Treatment noted: pre-vaccination baseline after standard-of-care therapy. This table comes from immunoSEQ multiplex PCR, and its TCRdb copy is limited to in-frame clones, with some not included. This table holds about 63,000 clones, around 83% found once. The specimen comprised peripheral blood mononuclear cells (PBMCs), sampled from a glioma patient treated with radiotherapy, temozolomide or both. The source is a woman younger than 30 with glioma. Some clones in this sample may be carry-over from other donors' samples.

The rearrangement uses TRBV18 and TRBJ2-5, with D uncertain. Germline CDR1 KGHSH, CDR2 LQKENI. Trimming left V 3 bases short and J 3 bases short, with 8 bases between. CDR3 length: 13 amino acids. The CDR3 here is CASSPEGKETQYF. The CDR3 nucleotides are TGTGCCAGCTCACCTGAAGGAAAAGAGACCCAGTACTTC.

This clone was observed a few times. The CDR3 loop is CAISSHGNTEAFF. The CDR3 coding sequence is TGTGCCATTAGTAGTCATGGGAACACTGAAGCTTTCTTT. The chain has TRBV10-3 and TRBJ1-1; D call uncertain. This CDR3 contains 13 residues. Per germline, CDR1 ENHRY and CDR2 SYGVKD. Trimming left V 9 bases short and J 1 base short, with 12 bases between.

This clone was detected a few times. The genes are TRBV21-1 and TRBJ2-7; TRBD1 is taken as the D call from the table, unchecked against the DNA. TRBV21-1 is termed a pseudogene. The CDR3 covers 10 residues. DNA for the CDR3: TGTGCCAGGAACAGGGAGGAGCAGTACTTC. It specifies CARNREEQYF.

The rearrangement uses TRBV4-1 and TRBJ2-3; D perhaps matches TRBD1 (6 bases). Trimming removed 3 bases at V and 3 bases at J, with 16 bases between. CDR3 size: 16 residues. Germline values: CDR1 MGHRA, CDR2 YSYEKL. CDR3 DNA sequence: TGCGCCAGCAGCCATGCCTCAGGGGTGGGAACAGATACGCAGTATTTT. Residues: CASSHASGVGTDTQYF.

The chain carries TRBV28 and TRBJ2-7, with a weak D call TRBD2 (5 bases). The CDR3 is made up of 11 amino acids. CDR1 and CDR2 from the germline V gene are MDHEN and SYDVKM. The V end was cut by 11 bases, the J end by 7 bases, with 15 bases between. In nucleotides, the CDR3 is TGTGCCGCGAGGGCTACGATGGAGCAGTACTTC. Translating gives CAARATMEQYF.

V and J are TRBV5-4 and TRBJ1-2; 8 bases are shared with TRBD1. V trimming: 4 bases; J trimming: 7 bases; junction bases outside the gene matches: 15. The CDR3 is 16 residues long. CDR1 and CDR2 (germline): SGHNT, YYREEE (reference sequence). DNA of the CDR3: TGTGCCAGCAGCCAAACCAGAACAGGGGGGCGCCCTGGCTACACCTTC. This sequence encodes CASSQTRTGGRPGYTF.

The CDR3 DNA is TGTGCCAGCGGGCTAAGGATGAGGGGCTACGAGCAGTACTTC. Translating it yields CASGLRMRGYEQYF. The chain joins TRBV5-8 to TRBJ2-7; either TRBD1 or TRBD2 may fit D (5 bases each). The CDR3 is made up of 14 amino acids. V lost 7 bases to trimming and J lost 3 bases, with 17 bases between them. Germline lookup yields CDR1 SGHTS and CDR2 YDEGEE.

The rearrangement joins TRBV5-6 to TRBJ1-1; TRBD1 matches 8 bases. The V segment lost 4 bases and the J segment 3 bases; nucleotides outside the gene matches: 14. This CDR3 is built from 17 residues. Germline V gives CDR1 SGHDT, CDR2 YYEEEE. CDR3 amino acids: CASSADYRQGLDTEAFF. DNA for the CDR3: TGTGCCAGCAGCGCGGATTACCGACAGGGGCTGGACACTGAAGCTTTCTTT.

The V and J genes are TRBV2 and TRBJ1-4; D possibly corresponds to TRBD1 (6 bases). CDR3 size: 13 residues. Germline-derived CDR1 and CDR2 are SNHLY and FYNNEI. Trimming removed 7 bases at V and 1 base at J, with 7 bases between. The CDR3 loop is CASNRVTNEKLFF. CDR3 nucleotide sequence: TGTGCCAGCAACAGGGTAACTAATGAAAAACTGTTTTTT. Drawing the rest from reference TRBV2 and TRBJ1-4, the complete variable domain is EPEVTQTPSHQVTQMGQEVILRCVPISNHLYFYWYRQILGQKVEFLVSFYNNEISEKSEIFDDQFSVERPDGSNFTLKIRSTKLEDSAMYFCASNRVTNEKLFFGSGTQLSVL.

The table lists this clone with a few counts. V and J are TRBV29-1 and TRBJ1-1, with TRBD1 matching 9 bases. The CDR3 extends over 13 amino acids. Germline V lookup: CDR1 SQVTM, CDR2 ANQGSEA. The V segment lost 7 bases and the J segment 5 bases; nucleotides outside the gene matches: 8. CDR3 protein: CSAGQGTGTEAFF. CDR3 nucleotides: TGCAGCGCCGGACAGGGGACGGGGACTGAAGCTTTCTTT.

This chain joins TRBV18 and TRBJ1-5, with unresolved D. V was cut by 1 base and J by 0 bases, with 4 bases left in between. Germline CDR1 KGHSH, CDR2 LQKENI. This CDR3 has 14 residues. CDR3 bases: TGTGCCAGCTCACCACAAAATAGCAATCAGCCCCAGCATTTT. Encoded protein: CASSPQNSNQPQHF.

The chain links TRBV18 to TRBJ2-7; D remains ambiguous. Germline V gene data show CDR1 as KGHSH and CDR2 as LQKENI. This CDR3 region has 13 residues. V lost 0 bases and J lost 3, with 6 bases in between. The CDR3 loop reads CASSPPESYEQYF. In DNA, the CDR3 is TGTGCCAGCTCACCACCGGAGAGCTACGAGCAGTACTTC. Full variable domain (outside the CDR3, taken from reference TRBV18 and TRBJ2-7): NAGVMQNPRHLVRRRGQEARLRCSPMKGHSHVYWYRQLPEEGLKFMVYLQKENIIDESGMPKERFSAEFPKEGPSILRIQQVVRGDSAAYFCASSPPESYEQYFGPGTRLTVT.

The chain uses TRBV29-1 and TRBJ1-2; D is ambiguous. The V end lost 4 bases, the J end lost 5 bases, and 8 bases lay between the germline ends. CDR3 length equals 11 residues. Germline values: CDR1 SQVTM, CDR2 ANQGSEA. The DNA for the CDR3 is TGCAGCGTTGCCCGGCAGTATGGCTACACCTTC. Protein sequence: CSVARQYGYTF.

The chain combines TRBV15 with TRBJ2-2; D gene unclear. V gave up 8 bases and J gave up 3 bases, with 13 bases separating them. Per the germline V gene, CDR1 is LNHNV and CDR2 is YYDKDF (reference sequence). The CDR3 contains 14 residues. In DNA, the CDR3 is TGTGCCACCCGAGATGTCGGCTACACCGGGGAGCTGTTTTTT. As protein: CATRDVGYTGELFF.

The V call is TRBV5-6, the J call TRBJ1-5; perhaps TRBD1 as D (5 bases). Trimming removed 3 bases from V and 2 bases from J, with 12 bases in between. Germline V gene sequence: CDR1 SGHDT, CDR2 YYEEEE. CDR3 size: 15 residues. CDR3 loop: CASSSNRGRNQPQHF. DNA for the CDR3: TGTGCCAGCAGCTCTAACCGGGGCCGCAATCAGCCCCAGCATTTT.

The chain employs TRBV18 and TRBJ2-7, with 12 bases lining up with TRBD2. The CDR3 is 16 residues long. With 3 bases clipped from V and 6 bases from J, the junction kept 9 bases outside the gene matches. The V gene's germline CDR1 is KGHSH and CDR2 LQKENI. CDR3 sequence reads: CASSPLAGGDRGEQYF. The CDR3 DNA sequence: TGTGCCAGCTCACCGCTAGCGGGGGGGGATCGGGGCGAGCAGTACTTC. The whole variable domain, remainder taken from reference TRBV18 and TRBJ2-7, is NAGVMQNPRHLVRRRGQEARLRCSPMKGHSHVYWYRQLPEEGLKFMVYLQKENIIDESGMPKERFSAEFPKEGPSILRIQQVVRGDSAAYFCASSPLAGGDRGEQYFGPGTRLTVT.

The genes are TRBV6-6 and TRBJ2-2; unclear D gene. CDR1 is MNHNY, CDR2 SVGAGI, per germline (reference sequence). V dropped 0 bases and J dropped 10 bases, with 9 bases sitting between them. This CDR3 spans 13 amino acids. In DNA, the CDR3 is TGTGCCAGCAGTTACTCGAGTGGGCAGGAGCTGTTTTTT. Protein product: CASSYSSGQELFF.

The rearrangement joins TRBV9 to TRBJ1-2; the match to TRBD1 covers 9 bases. Per germline, CDR1 SGDLS and CDR2 YYNGEE. V shed 6 bases, J shed 14 bases, and the junction held 14 bases outside the gene matches. This CDR3 has 13 residues. DNA of the CDR3: TGTGCCAGCATGGGGACAGGGCCCCCCGACAGGACCTTC. Its translation is CASMGTGPPDRTF.

The CDR3 is CASSLRGGQGDYEQYF. The CDR3 DNA sequence: TGTGCCAGCAGCCTCAGGGGAGGACAGGGGGACTACGAGCAGTACTTC. The rearrangement uses TRBV11-3 and TRBJ2-7, with TRBD1 identical over 10 bases. Germline CDR1 SGHNT, CDR2 YENEEA. This CDR3 spans 16 amino acids. J lost 3 bases, V lost 5 bases, and 10 bases had no gene match.

The chain recombines TRBV4-2 with TRBJ2-3, with D possibly TRBD2 on 6 matching bases. V dropped 0 bases and J dropped 8 bases, with 12 bases sitting between them. Germline assignment: CDR1 LGHNA and CDR2 YNFKEQ. The CDR3 totals 14 residues. CDR3 amino acids: CASSQDGLIGTQYF. As DNA, the CDR3 is TGTGCCAGCAGCCAAGACGGACTAATCGGTACGCAGTATTTT.

This clone was counted a single time. This chain joins TRBV6-4 and TRBJ2-3; no definite D call. This CDR3 is 13 amino acids long. The germline V gene has CDR1 MRHNA and CDR2 SNTAGT. V was pared by 3 bases and J by 4 bases, with 8 bases between. The CDR3 loop is CASSEQSADTQYF. For the CDR3, the DNA is TGTGCCAGCAGTGAACAAAGCGCAGATACGCAGTATTTT.

There are a few counts of this clone. V and J are TRBV6-5 and TRBJ1-2, with 7 bases aligning to TRBD1. CDR1 is MNHEY and CDR2 is SVGAGI in the germline V gene. This CDR3 has 13 amino acids. J lost 4 bases, V lost 7 bases, and 6 bases had no gene match. The DNA of the CDR3 is TGTGCCAGCACCCCGGCAGGGGGCTATGGCTACACCTTC. It specifies CASTPAGGYGYTF.

This chain joins TRBV7-2 and TRBJ2-5; D might be TRBD1 or TRBD2, each matching 5 bases. Germline-derived CDR1 and CDR2 are SGHTA and FQGNSA. This CDR3 is 17 amino acids long. V shed 1 base and J shed 5 bases, with 20 bases lying between them. The CDR3 sequence is CASSLGLLPWGRETQYF. The CDR3 region has the DNA TGTGCCAGCAGCTTAGGGCTACTCCCTTGGGGACGCGAGACCCAGTACTTC.

This sequence joins TRBV5-1 and TRBJ2-7, with TRBD1 identical over 7 bases. Unmatched junction bases numbered 5, after V lost 6 bases and J lost 2 bases. The CDR3 is 13 residues long. From germline, CDR1 is SGHRS and CDR2 YFSETQ. The CDR3 protein is CASNTGVTYEQYF. The CDR3 bases are TGCGCCAGCAATACAGGGGTAACCTACGAGCAGTACTTC.

This clone was detected once. The gene calls are TRBV7-8 and TRBJ2-6; D ambiguous. This CDR3 has 15 residues. Germline V CDR1 and CDR2: SGHVS, FQNEAQ. The ends were cut back, 2 bases at V and 1 base at J, with 6 bases in the middle. This chain's CDR3 is CASSLSSSGANVLTF. CDR3 nucleotides: TGTGCCAGCAGCTTAAGCAGTTCTGGGGCCAACGTCCTGACTTTC.

This chain joins TRBV9 and TRBJ1-4; D is uncertain. V was shortened by 5 bases and J by 8 bases, with 16 bases between the two germline ends. The CDR3 runs to 14 residues. Germline V CDR1 and CDR2: SGDLS, YYNGEE. CDR3 nucleotides: TGTGCCAGCAGTGAGAGCGAACCTGGGGAAAAACTGTTTTTT. Translated: CASSESEPGEKLFF.

The chain employs TRBV9 and TRBJ1-2, with TRBD1 identical over 8 bases. The CDR3 consists of 14 residues. V shed 3 bases and J 9 bases; nucleotides not matched to a gene: 10. Looked up from germline, CDR1 is SGDLS and CDR2 is YYNGEE. CDR3 in DNA: TGTGCCAGCAGCGCCGGACAGGGTCAATTCAGCTACACCTTC. Translated: CASSAGQGQFSYTF.

This chain joins TRBV19 and TRBJ2-3; a possible D gene is TRBD1 (6 bases). The germline V and J ends were trimmed by 6 bases and 10 bases, with 11 bases remaining between them. CDR1 and CDR2 (germline): LNHDA, SQIVND (reference sequence). The CDR3 is 11 amino acids. The CDR3 protein is CASREQGPQYF. CDR3 nucleotides: TGTGCCAGTAGAGAACAGGGTCCGCAGTATTTT.